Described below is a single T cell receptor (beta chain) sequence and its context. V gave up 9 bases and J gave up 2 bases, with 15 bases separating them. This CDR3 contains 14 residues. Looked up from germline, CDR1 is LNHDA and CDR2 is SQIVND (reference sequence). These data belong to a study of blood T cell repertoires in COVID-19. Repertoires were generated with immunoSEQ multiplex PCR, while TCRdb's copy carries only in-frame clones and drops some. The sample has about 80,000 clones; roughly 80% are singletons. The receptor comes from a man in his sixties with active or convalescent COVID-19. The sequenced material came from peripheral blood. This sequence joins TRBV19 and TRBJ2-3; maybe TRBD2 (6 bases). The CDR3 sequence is CASSPGLVTDTQYF. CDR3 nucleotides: TGTGCCAGCTCGCCGGGACTCGTCACAGATACGCAGTATTTT.